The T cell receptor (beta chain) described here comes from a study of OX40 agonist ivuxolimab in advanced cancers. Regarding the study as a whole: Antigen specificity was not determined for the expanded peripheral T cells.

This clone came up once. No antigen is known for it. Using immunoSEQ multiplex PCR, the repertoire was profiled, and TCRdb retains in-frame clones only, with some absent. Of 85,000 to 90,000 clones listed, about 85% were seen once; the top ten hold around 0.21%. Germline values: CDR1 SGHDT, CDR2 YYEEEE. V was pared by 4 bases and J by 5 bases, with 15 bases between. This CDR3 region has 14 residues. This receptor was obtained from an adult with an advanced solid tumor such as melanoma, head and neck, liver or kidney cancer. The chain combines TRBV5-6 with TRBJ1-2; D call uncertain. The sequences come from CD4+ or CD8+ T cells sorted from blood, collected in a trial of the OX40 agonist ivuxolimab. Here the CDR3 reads CASSPQQVPYGYTF. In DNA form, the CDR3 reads TGTGCCAGCAGCCCCCAGCAGGTTCCTTATGGCTACACCTTC.